The present T cell receptor beta chain was sequenced within a study of response to subunit inactivated influenza vaccine. TCRdb reprocessed the RT-PCR reads via MiXCR and lists one record per CDR3 protein. The profile covers about 800,000 distinct CDR3 sequences, with 21% appearing a single time and roughly 10% taken by the ten largest. Deletions cut 3 bases from V and 9 bases from J, with 15 bases between. CDR1 LGHNA and CDR2 YSLEER come from the germline V gene. CDR3 length equals 14 residues. This clonotype was sampled from a man aged 45 to 65 who received an inactivated influenza vaccine. The sample here was PBMCs from blood, taken 5 days after vaccination. The chain combines TRBV4-3 with TRBJ2-1, with a possible D match to TRBD2 (6 bases). The DNA of the CDR3 is TGCGCCAGCAGCCACCATATAACTAGCTCTGAGCAGTTCTTC. Translation: CASSHHITSSEQFF.